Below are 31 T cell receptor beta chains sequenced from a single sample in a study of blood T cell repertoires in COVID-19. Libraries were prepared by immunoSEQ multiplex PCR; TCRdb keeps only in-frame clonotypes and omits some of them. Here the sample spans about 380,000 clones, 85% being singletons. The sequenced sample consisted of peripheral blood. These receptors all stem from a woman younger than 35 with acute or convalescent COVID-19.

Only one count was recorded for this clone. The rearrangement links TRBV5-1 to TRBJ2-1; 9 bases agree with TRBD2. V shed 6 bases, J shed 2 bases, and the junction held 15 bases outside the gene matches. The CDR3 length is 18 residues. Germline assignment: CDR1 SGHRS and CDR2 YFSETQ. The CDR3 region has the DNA TGCGCCAGCACCTACACGGCTAGCGGGATCCCTGCCTACAATGAGCAGTTCTTC. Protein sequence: CASTYTASGIPAYNEQFF.

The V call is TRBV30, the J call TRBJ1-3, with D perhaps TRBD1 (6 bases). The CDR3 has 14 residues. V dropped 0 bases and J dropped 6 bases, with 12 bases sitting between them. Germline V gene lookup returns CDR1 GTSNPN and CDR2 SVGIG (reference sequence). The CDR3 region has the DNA TGTGCCTGGAGTGTCGGGACACCAGAAAACACCATATATTTT. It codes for CAWSVGTPENTIYF.

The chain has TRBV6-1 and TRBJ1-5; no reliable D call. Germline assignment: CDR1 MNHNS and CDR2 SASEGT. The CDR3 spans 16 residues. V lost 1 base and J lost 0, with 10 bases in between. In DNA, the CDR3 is TGTGCCAGCAGTGAAGTGCTCTATGGTAGCAATCAGCCCCAGCATTTT. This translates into CASSEVLYGSNQPQHF.

The CDR3: CASSPEAFF. CDR3 nucleotide sequence: TGTGCCAGCAGTCCAGAAGCTTTCTTT. V gene TRBV27 combines with J gene TRBJ1-1; D is ambiguous. The germline V and J ends were trimmed by 5 bases and 8 bases, with 3 bases remaining between them. Germline-derived CDR1 and CDR2 are MNHEY and SMNVEV (reference sequence). The CDR3 covers 9 residues.

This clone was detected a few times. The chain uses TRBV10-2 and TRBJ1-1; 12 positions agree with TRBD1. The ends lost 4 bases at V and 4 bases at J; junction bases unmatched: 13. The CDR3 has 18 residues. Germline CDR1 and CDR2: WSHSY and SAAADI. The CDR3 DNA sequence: TGCGCCAGCAGTGGGGGACAGGGGGCGAGTGTTGGGCCCACTGAAGCTTTCTTT. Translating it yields CASSGGQGASVGPTEAFF.

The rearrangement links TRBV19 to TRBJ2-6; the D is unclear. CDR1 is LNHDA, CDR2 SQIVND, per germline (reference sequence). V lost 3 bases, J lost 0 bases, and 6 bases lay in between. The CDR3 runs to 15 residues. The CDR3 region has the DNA TGTGCCAGTAGTATCTACGGCTCTGGGGCCAACGTCCTGACTTTC. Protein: CASSIYGSGANVLTF.

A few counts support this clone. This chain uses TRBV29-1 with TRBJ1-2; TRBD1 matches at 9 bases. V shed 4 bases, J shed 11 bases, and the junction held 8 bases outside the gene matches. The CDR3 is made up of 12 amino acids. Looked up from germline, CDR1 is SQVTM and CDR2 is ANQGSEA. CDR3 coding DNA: TGCAGCGTTGTGGGGGGACAGGGTGGTTACACCTTC. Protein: CSVVGGQGGYTF.

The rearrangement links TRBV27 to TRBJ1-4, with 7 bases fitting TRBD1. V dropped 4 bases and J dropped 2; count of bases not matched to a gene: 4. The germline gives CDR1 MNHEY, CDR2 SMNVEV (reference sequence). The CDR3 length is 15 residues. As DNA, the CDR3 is TGTGCCAGCAGTTCACGGACAGGCACTAATGAAAAACTGTTTTTT. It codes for CASSSRTGTNEKLFF.

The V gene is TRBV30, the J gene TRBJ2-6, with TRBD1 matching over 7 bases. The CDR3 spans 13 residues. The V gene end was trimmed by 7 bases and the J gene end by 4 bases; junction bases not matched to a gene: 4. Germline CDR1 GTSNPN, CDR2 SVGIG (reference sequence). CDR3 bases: TGTGCCTACCGGACAGGCGGGGCCAACGTCCTGACTTTC. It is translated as CAYRTGGANVLTF.

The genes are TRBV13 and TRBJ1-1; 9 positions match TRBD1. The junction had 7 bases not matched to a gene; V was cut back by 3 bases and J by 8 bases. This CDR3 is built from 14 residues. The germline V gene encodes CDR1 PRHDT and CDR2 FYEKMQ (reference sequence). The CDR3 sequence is CASSLGQGYPEAFF. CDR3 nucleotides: TGTGCCAGCAGCTTGGGACAGGGTTACCCCGAAGCTTTCTTT.

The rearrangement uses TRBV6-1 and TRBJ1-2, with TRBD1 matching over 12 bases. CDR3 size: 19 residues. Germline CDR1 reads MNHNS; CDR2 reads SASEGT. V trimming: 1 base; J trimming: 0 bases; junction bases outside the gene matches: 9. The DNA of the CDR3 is TGTGCCAGCAGTGAAGTACGGCCCGGGACAGGGGGCGCTAACTATGGCTACACCTTC. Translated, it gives CASSEVRPGTGGANYGYTF.

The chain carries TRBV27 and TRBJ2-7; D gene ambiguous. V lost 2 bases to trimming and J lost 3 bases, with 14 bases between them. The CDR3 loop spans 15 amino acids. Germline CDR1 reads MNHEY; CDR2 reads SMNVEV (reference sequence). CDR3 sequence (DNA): TGTGCCAGCAGTTTAAGAGGAGAATCCTACTACGAGCAGTACTTC. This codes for CASSLRGESYYEQYF.

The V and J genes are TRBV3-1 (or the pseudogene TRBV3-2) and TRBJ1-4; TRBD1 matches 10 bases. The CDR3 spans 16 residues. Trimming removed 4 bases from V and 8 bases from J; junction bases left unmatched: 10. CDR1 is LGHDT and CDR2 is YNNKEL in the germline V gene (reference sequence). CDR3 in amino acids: CASSPGTGERREKLFF. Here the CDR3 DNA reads TGTGCCAGCAGCCCGGGGACAGGGGAAAGAAGAGAAAAACTGTTTTTT.

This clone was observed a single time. The DNA of the CDR3 is TGTGCCCCCGAGGGGGTTCGAGCGGGAGTCGGAGATACGCAGTATTTT. Its translation: CAPEGVRAGVGDTQYF. The chain joins TRBV19 to TRBJ2-3, with 8 bases that match TRBD2. V shed 11 bases, J shed 5 bases, and the junction held 18 bases outside the gene matches. The CDR3 runs to 16 residues. Per the germline V gene, CDR1 is LNHDA and CDR2 is SQIVND (reference sequence).

DNA of the CDR3: TGTGCCAGCAGAACCGACAGGGAACCACTAGCCAAAAACATTCAGTACTTC. It codes for CASRTDREPLAKNIQYF. This chain connects TRBV28 to TRBJ2-4; 7 bases are a match to TRBD1. V dropped 6 bases and J dropped 0; count of bases not matched to a gene: 11. This CDR3 is 17 amino acids long. Germline V gene data show CDR1 as MDHEN and CDR2 as SYDVKM.

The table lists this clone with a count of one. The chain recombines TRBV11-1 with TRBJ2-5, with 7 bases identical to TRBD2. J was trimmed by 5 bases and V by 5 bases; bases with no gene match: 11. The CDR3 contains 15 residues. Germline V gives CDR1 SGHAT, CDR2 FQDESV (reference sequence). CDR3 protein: CASSHIAGSRETQYF. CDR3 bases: TGTGCCAGCAGCCACATAGCGGGCTCCCGGGAGACCCAGTACTTC.

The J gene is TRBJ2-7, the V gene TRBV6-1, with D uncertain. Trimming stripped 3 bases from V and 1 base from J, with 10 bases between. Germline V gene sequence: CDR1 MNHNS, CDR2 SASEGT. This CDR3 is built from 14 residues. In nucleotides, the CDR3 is TGTGCCAGCAGTGAGGGCCTCAATTCCTACGAGCAGTACTTC. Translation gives CASSEGLNSYEQYF.

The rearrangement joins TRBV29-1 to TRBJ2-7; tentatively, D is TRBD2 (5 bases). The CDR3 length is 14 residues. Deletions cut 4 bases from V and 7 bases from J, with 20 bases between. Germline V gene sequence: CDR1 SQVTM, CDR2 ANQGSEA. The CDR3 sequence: CSVAKAAEVEEQYF. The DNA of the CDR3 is TGCAGCGTTGCGAAAGCGGCGGAGGTAGAGGAGCAGTACTTC.

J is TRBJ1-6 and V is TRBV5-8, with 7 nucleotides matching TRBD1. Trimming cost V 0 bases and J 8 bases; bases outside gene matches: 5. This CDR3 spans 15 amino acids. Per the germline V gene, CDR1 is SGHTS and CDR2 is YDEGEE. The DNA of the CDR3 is TGTGCCAGCAGCTTGGCCATAAGGGGGCATTCACCCCTCCACTTT. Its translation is CASSLAIRGHSPLHF.

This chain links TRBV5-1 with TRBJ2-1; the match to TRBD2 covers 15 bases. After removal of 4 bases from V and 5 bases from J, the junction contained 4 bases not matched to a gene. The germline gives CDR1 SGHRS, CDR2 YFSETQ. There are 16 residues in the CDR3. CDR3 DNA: TGCGCCAGCAGCCCGGGACTAGCGGGAGGTCACAATGAGCAGTTCTTC. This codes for CASSPGLAGGHNEQFF.

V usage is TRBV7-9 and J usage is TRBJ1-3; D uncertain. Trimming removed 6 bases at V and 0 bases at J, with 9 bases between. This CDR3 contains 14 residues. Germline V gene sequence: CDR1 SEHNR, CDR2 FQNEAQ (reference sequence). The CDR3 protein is CASRPGNSGNTIYF. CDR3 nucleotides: TGTGCCAGCAGGCCAGGAAACTCTGGAAACACCATATATTTT.

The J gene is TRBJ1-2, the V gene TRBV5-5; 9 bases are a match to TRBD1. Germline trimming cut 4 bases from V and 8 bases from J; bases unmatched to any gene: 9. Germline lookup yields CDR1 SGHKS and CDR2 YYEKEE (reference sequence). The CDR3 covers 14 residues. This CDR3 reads CASSVSQGARGYTF. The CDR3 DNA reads TGTGCCAGCAGCGTTTCACAGGGGGCGCGAGGCTACACCTTC.

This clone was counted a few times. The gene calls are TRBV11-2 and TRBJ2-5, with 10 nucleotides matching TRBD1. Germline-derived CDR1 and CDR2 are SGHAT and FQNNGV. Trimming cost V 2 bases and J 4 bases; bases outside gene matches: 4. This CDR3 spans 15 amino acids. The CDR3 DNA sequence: TGTGCCAGCAGCTTACGAGGACAGGGGGTAGAGACCCAGTACTTC. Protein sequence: CASSLRGQGVETQYF.

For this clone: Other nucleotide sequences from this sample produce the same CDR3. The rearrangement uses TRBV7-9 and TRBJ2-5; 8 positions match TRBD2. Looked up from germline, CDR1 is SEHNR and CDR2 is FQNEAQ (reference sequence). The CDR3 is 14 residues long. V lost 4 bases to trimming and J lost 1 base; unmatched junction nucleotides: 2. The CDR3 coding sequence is TGTGCCAGCAGCTCTAGCGGGCGCCAAGAGACCCAGTACTTC. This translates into CASSSSGRQETQYF. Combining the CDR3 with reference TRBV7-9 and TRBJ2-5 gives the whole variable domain DTGVSQNPRHKITKRGQNVTFRCDPISEHNRLYWYRQTLGQGPEFLTYFQNEAQLEKSRLLSDRFSAERPKGSFSTLEIQRTEQGDSAMYLCASSSSGRQETQYFGPGTRLLVL.

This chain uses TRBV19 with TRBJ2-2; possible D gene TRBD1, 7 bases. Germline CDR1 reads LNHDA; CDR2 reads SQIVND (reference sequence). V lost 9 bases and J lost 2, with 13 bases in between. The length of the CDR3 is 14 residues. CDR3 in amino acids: CASKEGANTGELFF. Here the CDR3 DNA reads TGTGCCAGCAAGGAGGGGGCAAACACCGGGGAGCTGTTTTTT.

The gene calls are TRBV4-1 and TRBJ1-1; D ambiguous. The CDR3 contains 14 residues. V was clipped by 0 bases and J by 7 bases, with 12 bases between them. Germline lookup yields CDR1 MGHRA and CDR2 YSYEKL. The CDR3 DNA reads TGCGCCAGCAGCCAAGAAAAGGAGAACCATGAAGCTTTCTTT. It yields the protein CASSQEKENHEAFF.

CDR3 DNA: TGTGCCACCAGTGACCACCGGGGAAACACCGGGGAGCTGTTTTTT. Amino acids: CATSDHRGNTGELFF. The genes are TRBV24-1 and TRBJ2-2, with D possibly TRBD2 on 5 matching bases. The CDR3 has 15 residues. Germline V gene sequence: CDR1 KGHDR, CDR2 SFDVKD. The V end was cut by 4 bases, the J end by 2 bases, with 10 bases between.

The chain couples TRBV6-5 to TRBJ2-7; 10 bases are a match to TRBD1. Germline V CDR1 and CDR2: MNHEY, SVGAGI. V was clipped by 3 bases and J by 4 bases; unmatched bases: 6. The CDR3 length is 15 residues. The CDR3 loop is CASSYLGQGPYEQYF. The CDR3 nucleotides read TGTGCCAGCAGTTATTTGGGACAGGGGCCTTACGAGCAGTACTTC.

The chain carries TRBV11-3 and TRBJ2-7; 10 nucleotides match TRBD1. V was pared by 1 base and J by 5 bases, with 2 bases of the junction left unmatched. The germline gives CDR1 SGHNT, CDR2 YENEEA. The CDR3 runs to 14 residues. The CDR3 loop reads CASSLGQGAHEQYF. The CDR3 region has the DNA TGTGCCAGCAGCTTAGGACAGGGGGCACACGAGCAGTACTTC.

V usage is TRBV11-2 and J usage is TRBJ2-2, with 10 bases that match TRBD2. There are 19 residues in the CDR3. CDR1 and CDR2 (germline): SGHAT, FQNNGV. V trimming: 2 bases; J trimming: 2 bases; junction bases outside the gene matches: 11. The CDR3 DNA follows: TGTGCCAGCAGCTTACTAGCGGGGGCGTCCCCTTCTAACACCGGGGAGCTGTTTTTT. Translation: CASSLLAGASPSNTGELFF.

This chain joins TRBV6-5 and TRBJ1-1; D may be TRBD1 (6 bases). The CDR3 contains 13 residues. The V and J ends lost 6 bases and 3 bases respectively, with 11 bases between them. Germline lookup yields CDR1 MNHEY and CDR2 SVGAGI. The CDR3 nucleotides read TGTGCCAGCAGAACAGGGAGGGACACTGAAGCTTTCTTT. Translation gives CASRTGRDTEAFF.